These 21 T cell receptor beta chains came from one sample sequenced in a study of blood T cell repertoires in COVID-19. Data came from immunoSEQ multiplex PCR; TCRdb stores just in-frame clones and leaves some out. The table shows roughly 120,000 clones, with around 87% occurring only once. The sample taken for sequencing was peripheral blood. These receptors all stem from a man between 65 and 85 years old with active or convalescent COVID-19.

This sequence joins TRBV28 and TRBJ1-5; the match to TRBD1 covers 9 bases. The CDR3 runs to 15 residues. CDR1 is MDHEN and CDR2 is SYDVKM in the germline V gene. V gave up 6 bases and J gave up 2 bases; unmatched junction bases: 5. The CDR3 sequence: CASRRTGVGNQPQHF. Written as DNA, the CDR3 is TGTGCCAGCAGGCGGACAGGGGTAGGCAATCAGCCCCAGCATTTT.

V is TRBV2 and J is TRBJ1-1, with D maybe TRBD1 (6 bases). V shed 4 bases and J shed 2 bases, with 8 bases lying between them. Germline lookup yields CDR1 SNHLY and CDR2 FYNNEI. CDR3 length: 13 amino acids. The CDR3 sequence: CASSGRGNTEAFF. The CDR3, as DNA: TGTGCCAGCAGTGGCAGGGGAAACACTGAAGCTTTCTTT.

This chain connects TRBV19 to TRBJ2-3; TRBD2 is a possible D gene (6 bases). Germline V gene data show CDR1 as LNHDA and CDR2 as SQIVND (reference sequence). This CDR3 is built from 16 residues. Trimming stripped 6 bases from V and 1 base from J, with 17 bases between. This chain's CDR3 is CASSLFLGGGTDTQYF. The DNA for the CDR3 is TGTGCCAGTAGCCTTTTCTTGGGGGGAGGCACAGATACGCAGTATTTT.

The chain joins TRBV19 to TRBJ1-6, with D perhaps TRBD1 (5 bases). V was clipped by 9 bases and J by 10 bases, with 13 bases between them. The CDR3 has 12 amino acids. Looked up from germline, CDR1 is LNHDA and CDR2 is SQIVND (reference sequence). The DNA of the CDR3 is TGTGCCAGGAGGCAGGGTAGGTCACCCCTCCACTTT. Translated: CARRQGRSPLHF.

The V and J genes are TRBV30 and TRBJ2-1; 7 bases agree with TRBD1. This CDR3 is built from 13 residues. Germline V gene sequence: CDR1 GTSNPN, CDR2 SVGIG (reference sequence). Unmatched junction bases numbered 5, after V lost 3 bases and J lost 6 bases. This CDR3 is CAWSRDSVNEQFF. The CDR3 nucleotides read TGTGCCTGGAGCCGGGACAGCGTCAATGAGCAGTTCTTC.

This chain links TRBV28 with TRBJ1-1; D remains unclear. The germline gives CDR1 MDHEN, CDR2 SYDVKM. This CDR3 is 14 amino acids long. Trimming left V 6 bases short and J 1 base short, with 12 bases between. This CDR3 is CASSYEARNTEAFF. The CDR3 DNA reads TGTGCCAGCAGCTACGAGGCCAGGAACACTGAAGCTTTCTTT.

The chain couples TRBV5-6 to TRBJ2-7; 10 positions match TRBD2. CDR3 size: 14 residues. V dropped 1 base and J dropped 3; count of bases not matched to a gene: 1. Per germline, CDR1 SGHDT and CDR2 YYEEEE. The CDR3 DNA is TGTGCCAGCAGCTTGAGGACTAGCGGCTACGAGCAGTACTTC. It specifies CASSLRTSGYEQYF. Together with reference TRBV5-6 and TRBJ2-7, the CDR3 gives the full variable domain: DAGVTQSPTHLIKTRGQQVTLRCSPKSGHDTVSWYQQALGQGPQFIFQYYEEEERQRGNFPDRFSGHQFPNYSSELNVNALLLGDSALYLCASSLRTSGYEQYFGPGTRLTVT.

The chain has TRBV5-1 and TRBJ2-1; D gene ambiguous. This CDR3 has 11 amino acids. The V and J ends lost 0 bases and 9 bases respectively, with 4 bases between them. Germline V gives CDR1 SGHRS, CDR2 YFSETQ. CDR3 sequence: CASSLASEQFF. The CDR3 nucleotides are TGCGCCAGCAGCTTGGCTAGTGAGCAGTTCTTC.

The V call is TRBV29-1, the J call TRBJ2-7, with 9 bases aligning to TRBD2. Germline CDR1 reads SQVTM; CDR2 reads ANQGSEA. This CDR3 is 16 amino acids long. Losses at the gene ends were 1 base for V and 2 bases for J; bases not matched to a gene: 9. CDR3: CSVEGGRGGDPYEQYF. The CDR3, as DNA: TGCAGCGTTGAAGGTGGGCGGGGGGGAGATCCCTACGAGCAGTACTTC.

This chain uses TRBV3-1 (or the pseudogene TRBV3-2) with TRBJ2-1; 9 bases are shared with TRBD2. J gave up 5 bases and V 4 bases, and 9 bases lay outside the gene matches. The length of the CDR3 is 16 residues. From germline, CDR1 is LGHDT and CDR2 YNNKEL (reference sequence). The CDR3 region has the DNA TGTGCCAGCAGCCCCCCGGGACTAGCAAATCACAATGAGCAGTTCTTC. As protein: CASSPPGLANHNEQFF.

CDR3 sequence (DNA): TGTGCCACCAGTATAGACAGCTCTGGAAACACCATATATTTT. As protein: CATSIDSSGNTIYF. The V gene is TRBV15, the J gene TRBJ1-3; possibly TRBD1 for D (5 bases). The germline gives CDR1 LNHNV, CDR2 YYDKDF (reference sequence). The CDR3 length is 14 residues. Trimming took off 6 bases at V and 0 bases at J, with 9 bases between the two ends.

The gene calls are TRBV5-1 and TRBJ2-5, with 9 bases aligning to TRBD2. Per the germline V gene, CDR1 is SGHRS and CDR2 is YFSETQ. Trimming cost V 1 base and J 4 bases; bases outside gene matches: 8. This CDR3 has 16 residues. The CDR3 DNA reads TGCGCCAGCAGCTTGACCGGGACTAGCTCGTTAGAGACCCAGTACTTC. It specifies CASSLTGTSSLETQYF.

This clone is a singleton in its sample. V usage is TRBV9 and J usage is TRBJ2-5; D is perhaps TRBD2 (6 bases). Between the trimmed V and J ends, which lost 0 bases and 5 bases, there was a span of 14 bases. The germline V gene has CDR1 SGDLS and CDR2 YYNGEE. The CDR3 extends over 15 amino acids. In DNA form, the CDR3 reads TGTGCCAGCAGCGTAGTTATGGGGGGATCGGAGACCCAGTACTTC. Protein product: CASSVVMGGSETQYF.

The rearrangement uses TRBV2 and TRBJ2-1; weak D call: TRBD2 (5 bases). Germline V lookup: CDR1 SNHLY, CDR2 FYNNEI. This CDR3 has 13 residues. The V end lost 7 bases, the J end lost 2 bases, and 9 bases lay between the germline ends. Here the CDR3 reads CASKETTYNEQFF. CDR3 nucleotides: TGTGCCAGCAAAGAGACTACCTACAATGAGCAGTTCTTC.

This sequence joins TRBV4-1 and TRBJ1-4; TRBD1 aligns across 7 bases. V shed 4 bases, J shed 3 bases, and the junction held 2 bases outside the gene matches. The V gene's germline CDR1 is MGHRA and CDR2 YSYEKL. CDR3 length: 14 residues. DNA of the CDR3: TGCGCCAGCAGCCGGGACAGCCCTAATGAAAAACTGTTTTTT. Protein sequence: CASSRDSPNEKLFF.

The sample holds one count of this clone. CDR3 sequence: CASSPGSYQPQHF. The CDR3 region has the DNA TGTGCCAGCAGCCCAGGCAGTTATCAGCCCCAGCATTTT. The chain carries TRBV7-2 and TRBJ1-5; D unclear. Per germline, CDR1 SGHTA and CDR2 FQGNSA. Trimming left V 5 bases short and J 5 bases short, with 10 bases between. The CDR3 spans 13 residues.

The genes are TRBV5-1 and TRBJ2-1; 8 bases match TRBD2. The CDR3 contains 15 residues. V was clipped by 4 bases and J by 7 bases; unmatched bases: 10. In germline, CDR1 is SGHRS, CDR2 YFSETQ. The CDR3 nucleotides are TGCGCCAGCAGCGATATAGCGGGAAGGTTTAATGAGCAGTTCTTC. It specifies CASSDIAGRFNEQFF.

This chain connects TRBV19 to TRBJ2-5, with a possible D match to TRBD2 (5 bases). V lost 0 bases to trimming and J lost 5 bases, with 16 bases between them. Germline V gene sequence: CDR1 LNHDA, CDR2 SQIVND (reference sequence). The CDR3 is 16 residues long. The chain's CDR3 is CASSIDLAARGETQYF. For the CDR3, the DNA is TGTGCCAGTAGTATAGATCTCGCCGCCCGAGGGGAGACCCAGTACTTC. Full variable domain (remainder filled in from reference TRBV19 and TRBJ2-5): DGGITQSPKYLFRKEGQNVTLSCEQNLNHDAMYWYRQDPGQGLRLIYYSQIVNDFQKGDIAEGYSVSREKKESFPLTVTSAQKNPTAFYLCASSIDLAARGETQYFGPGTRLLVL.

V gene TRBV5-1 combines with J gene TRBJ2-7, with TRBD2 matching over 14 bases. Germline CDR1 and CDR2: SGHRS and YFSETQ. V dropped 3 bases and J dropped 4; count of bases not matched to a gene: 15. This CDR3 is built from 19 residues. The chain's CDR3 is CASSSGAPGLAGERYEQYF. The CDR3 bases are TGCGCCAGCAGCTCGGGGGCACCGGGACTAGCGGGAGAACGGTACGAGCAGTACTTC. Full variable domain (outside the CDR3, taken from reference TRBV5-1 and TRBJ2-7): KAGVTQTPRYLIKTRGQQVTLSCSPISGHRSVSWYQQTPGQGLQFLFEYFSETQRNKGNFPGRFSGRQFSNSRSEMNVSTLELGDSALYLCASSSGAPGLAGERYEQYFGPGTRLTVT.

The chain employs TRBV5-5 and TRBJ2-7; no firm D call. The CDR3 totals 11 residues. Germline values: CDR1 SGHKS, CDR2 YYEKEE (reference sequence). V was shortened by 4 bases and J by 3 bases, with 5 bases between the two germline ends. CDR3 sequence reads: CASSLNYEQYF. The CDR3 nucleotides are TGTGCCAGCAGCCTTAACTACGAGCAGTACTTC.

This clone was observed a single time. The gene calls are TRBV25-1 and TRBJ2-2; TRBD2 matches 7 bases. This CDR3 contains 14 residues. Trimming at V came to 6 bases and at J to 5 bases, leaving 6 bases not matched to a gene. CDR1 and CDR2 (germline): MGHDK, SYGVNS. CDR3 amino acids: CASRRREGTGELFF. In DNA form, the CDR3 reads TGTGCCAGCAGGCGAAGGGAGGGGACCGGGGAGCTGTTTTTT.